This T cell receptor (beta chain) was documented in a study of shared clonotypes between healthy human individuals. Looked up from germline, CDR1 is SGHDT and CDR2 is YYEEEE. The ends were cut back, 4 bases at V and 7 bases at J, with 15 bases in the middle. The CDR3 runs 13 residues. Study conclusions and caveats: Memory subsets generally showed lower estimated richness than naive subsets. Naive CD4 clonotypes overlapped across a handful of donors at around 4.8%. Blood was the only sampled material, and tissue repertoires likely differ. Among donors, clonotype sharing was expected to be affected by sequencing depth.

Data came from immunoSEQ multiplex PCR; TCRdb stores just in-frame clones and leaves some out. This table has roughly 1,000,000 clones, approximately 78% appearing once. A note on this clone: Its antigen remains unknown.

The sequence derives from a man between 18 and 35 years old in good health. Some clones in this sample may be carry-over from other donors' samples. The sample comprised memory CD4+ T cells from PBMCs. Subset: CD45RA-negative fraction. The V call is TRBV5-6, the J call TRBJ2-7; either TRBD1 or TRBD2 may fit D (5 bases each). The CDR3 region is CASSKGRVGEQYF. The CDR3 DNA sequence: TGTGCCAGCAGCAAGGGACGGGTGGGAGAGCAGTACTTC.